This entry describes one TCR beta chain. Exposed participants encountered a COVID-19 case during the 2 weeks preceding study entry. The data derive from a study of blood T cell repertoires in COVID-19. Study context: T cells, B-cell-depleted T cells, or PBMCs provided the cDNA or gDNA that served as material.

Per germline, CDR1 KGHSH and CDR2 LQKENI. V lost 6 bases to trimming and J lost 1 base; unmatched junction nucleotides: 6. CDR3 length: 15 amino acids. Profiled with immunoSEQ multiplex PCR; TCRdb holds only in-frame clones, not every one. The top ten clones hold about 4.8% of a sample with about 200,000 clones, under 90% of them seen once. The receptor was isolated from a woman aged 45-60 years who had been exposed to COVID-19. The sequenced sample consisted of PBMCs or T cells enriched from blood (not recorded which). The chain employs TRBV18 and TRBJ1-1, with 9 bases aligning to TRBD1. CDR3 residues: CASSSLDRGNTEAFF. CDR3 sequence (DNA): TGTGCCAGCTCCTCGCTGGACAGGGGGAACACTGAAGCTTTCTTT. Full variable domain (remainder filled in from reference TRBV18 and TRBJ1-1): NAGVMQNPRHLVRRRGQEARLRCSPMKGHSHVYWYRQLPEEGLKFMVYLQKENIIDESGMPKERFSAEFPKEGPSILRIQQVVRGDSAAYFCASSSLDRGNTEAFFGQGTRLTVV.